This T cell receptor beta chain emerged from a study of early T cells in non-severe SARS-CoV-2 infection. Background on the study: The study sequenced bulk RNA from unsorted whole blood, with chains unpaired.

Each single cDNA molecule received a unique molecular identifier. TCRdb re-derived calls from the 5' RACE reads in MiXCR, one entry per CDR3 protein. This table holds 30,000 or so distinct CDR3 sequences, approximately 5% found once. Germline V CDR1 and CDR2: SGHAT, FQNNGV. With V trimmed by 6 bases and J by 2 bases, 4 bases remained unmatched. This CDR3 has 13 amino acids. This clonotype was observed many times. As yet, its antigen is unknown. Study observations and caveats: CD4 and private specificities were missed by VDJdb matching, which favored anti-spike CD8 responses.

The source material was whole blood. The receptor was isolated from an adult who was a healthcare worker with PCR-confirmed SARS-CoV-2 infection or an uninfected control (not recorded which). V and J are TRBV11-2 and TRBJ2-7, with 7 bases identical to TRBD2. The CDR3 region has the DNA TGTGCCAGCAGACAAGCGGGACCCTACGAGCAGTACTTC. It specifies CASRQAGPYEQYF.